This T cell receptor beta chain was identified during a study of graft-versus-host responses after intestinal transplantation (TCRdb year 2021). Some background on the complete study: Recipients received multivisceral, liver-intestinal, or isolated intestinal transplants. A cohort of about 26 intestinal transplant recipients, including one retransplant, was enrolled, and a few patients lacking pretransplant specimens were excluded. Every recipient was given anti-thymocyte globulin induction, followed by roughly 3 years of maintenance tacrolimus and steroids. Instead of going to the commercial service, samples from three later patients were sequenced in-house on an Illumina MiSeq and processed with MiXCR. To identify alloreactive clones, pre-transplant mixed lymphocyte reaction products were sequenced and then compared with unstimulated pre-transplant donor and recipient T cells. Donor T cell macrochimerism was defined as a peak of at least 4% donor T cells among recipient peripheral blood mononuclear cells. Bulk TCR-beta CDR3 sequencing was used to track graft-versus-host and host-versus-graft alloreactive T cell clones in the graft, circulation and bone marrow after intestinal transplantation. Paper-wide results and their limitations: GvH clones were detected in recipient bone marrow, and some appeared earlier in ileal mucosa or blood, consistent with an intestinal mucosal origin. Conclusions were limited by the relatively low number and heterogeneity of intestinal transplant patients. High GvH to HvG T cell clonal ratios were observed in the allografts of patients with donor T cell macrochimerism. Early after transplant, peak levels of circulating GvH clones were associated with declines in HvG clones.

The sample's time point label, in plain terms: cells obtained before transplantation from donor or recipient. CD3+CD4+ and CD3+CD8+ populations were FACS-sorted from unstimulated pre-transplant donor and recipient cells taken from spleen or lymph nodes. Library construction relied on the immunoSEQ multiplex PCR assay. For most patients, genomic DNA was isolated with the Qiagen DNeasy Blood and Tissue Kit and shipped frozen to Adaptive Biotechnologies for TCR sequencing. Adaptive Biotechnologies carried out high-throughput TCR-beta CDR3 sequencing of genomic DNA for most patients. The paper's processing steps were these. Adaptive's ImmunoSEQ software was the source of the TCR sequencing data for about 20 patients, while a few other patients were processed with MiXCR and VDJtools. To correct CD4 versus CD8 sorting errors, sequences present in both subsets at a frequency ratio below 5:1 were removed. CDR3 nucleotide sequences shared between donor and recipient were removed because their origin could not be assigned. To count as alloreactive, a clone needed at least 2-fold expansion over unstimulated cells and a minimum CFSE-low frequency of 0.002% (template counts) or 0.001% (read counts). Clones detected in sequenced pre-transplant spleen, lymph node, or MLR CFSE-low populations of the donor or recipient were defined as mappable. The cumulative frequency of alloreactive clones was calculated as a percentage of all sequences, weighted by copy number. The immuneACCESS repertoire file appears here via TCRdb, limited to in-frame rearrangements. These files lack a portion of the clones; in checked studies, under half of the deficit traces to unresolved V genes, and the cause of the others is not known. V, J and clone size reflect that table, while D and trimming were determined from the DNA. This sample lists over 100,000 clones; about 95% were detected once. About 3.3% of the sample is taken by the ten largest.

Notes on this clone: Its antigen is still unknown. No base-level quality is on record; no much larger clone is a single base apart.

The sequence was obtained from a human donor who received an intestinal transplant. The sample was unstimulated CD8+ T cells sorted from spleen or lymph node cells, taken before intestinal transplant.

The DNA sequence reads TGTGCCAGCAGTTGGGGGGCAGCTCCCTCGGCCCAGCATTTT. This encodes CASSWGAAPSAQHF. Recombination joined TRBV28 with TRBJ1-5, and TRBD1 may be the D gene, going by 6 matching bases. From a lookup of the germline V gene, CDR1 and CDR2 are MDHEN and SYDVKM. From the cysteine up to the phenylalanine, the CDR3 has a length of 14 residues. The read is trimmed to its CDR3 DNA, 42 bases read in frame from base 1. Trimming at the junction amounts to 4 bases on V and 11 bases on J, and the germline ends lie 18 bases apart.